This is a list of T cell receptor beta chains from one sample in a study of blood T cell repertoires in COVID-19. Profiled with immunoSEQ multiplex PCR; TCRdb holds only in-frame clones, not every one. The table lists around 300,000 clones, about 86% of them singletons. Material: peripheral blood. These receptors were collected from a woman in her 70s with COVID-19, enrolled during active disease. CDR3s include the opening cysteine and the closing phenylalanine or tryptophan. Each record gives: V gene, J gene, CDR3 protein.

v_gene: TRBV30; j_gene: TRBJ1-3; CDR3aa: CAWSVPSGGRGNTIYF
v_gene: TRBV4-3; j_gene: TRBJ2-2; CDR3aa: CASSLRGGTGELFF
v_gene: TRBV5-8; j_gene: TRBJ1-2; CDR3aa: CASSLISRGGYTF
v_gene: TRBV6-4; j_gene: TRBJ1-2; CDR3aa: CASSEGTGTLNYGYTF
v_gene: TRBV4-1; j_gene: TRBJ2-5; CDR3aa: CASSQEPGGGAKETQYF
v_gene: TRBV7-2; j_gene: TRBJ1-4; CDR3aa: CASSAWTSPNEKLFF
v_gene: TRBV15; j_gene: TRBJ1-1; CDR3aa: CATLGDRANTEAFF
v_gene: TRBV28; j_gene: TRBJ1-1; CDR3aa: CASSPGPMDEDTEAFF
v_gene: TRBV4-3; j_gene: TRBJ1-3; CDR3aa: CASSRLGTGGAGNTIYF
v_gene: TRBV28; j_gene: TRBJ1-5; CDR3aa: CASPTGNQPQHF
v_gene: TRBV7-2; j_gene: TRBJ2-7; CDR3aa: CASSLASASGGHEQYF
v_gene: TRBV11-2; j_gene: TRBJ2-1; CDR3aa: CASSLGQGGGEQFF
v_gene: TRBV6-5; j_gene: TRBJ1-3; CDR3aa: CASSPGYSGNTIYF
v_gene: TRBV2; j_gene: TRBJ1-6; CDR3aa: CASSLTRQGRTPNSPLHF
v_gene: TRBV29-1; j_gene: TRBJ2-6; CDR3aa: CSVGPSQAGANVLTF
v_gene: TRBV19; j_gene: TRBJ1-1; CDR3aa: CASSIGDGGTTEAFF
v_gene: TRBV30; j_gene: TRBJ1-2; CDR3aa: CAWSQAYGYTF
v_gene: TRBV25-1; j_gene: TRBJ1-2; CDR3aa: CASSDPRQGGNGYTF
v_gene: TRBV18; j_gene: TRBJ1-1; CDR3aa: CASSPSPGGHAEAFF
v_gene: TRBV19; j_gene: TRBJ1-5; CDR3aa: CASSPSQVNQPQHF
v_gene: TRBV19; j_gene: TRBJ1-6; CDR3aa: CASSIRPADNSPLHF
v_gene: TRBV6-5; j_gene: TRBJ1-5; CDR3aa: CASRSGTGNQPQHF
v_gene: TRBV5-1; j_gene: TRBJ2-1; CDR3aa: CASRVWTGSDNEQFF
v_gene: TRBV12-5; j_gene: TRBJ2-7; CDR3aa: CASGLVLSGASYEQYF
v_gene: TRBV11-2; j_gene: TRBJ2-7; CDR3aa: CASSLEAGPSYEQYF
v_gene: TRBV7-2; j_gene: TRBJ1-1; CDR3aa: CASSNTGATNTEAFF
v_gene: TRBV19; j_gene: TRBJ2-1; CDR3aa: CASSNRNEQFF
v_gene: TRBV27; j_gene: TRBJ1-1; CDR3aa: CASRVGQANTEAFF
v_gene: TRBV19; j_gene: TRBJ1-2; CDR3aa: CASSMVGTTGQGGRGYTF
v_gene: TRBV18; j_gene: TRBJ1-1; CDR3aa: CASSPSGMNTEAFF
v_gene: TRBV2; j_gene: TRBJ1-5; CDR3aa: CASNKGDQPQHF
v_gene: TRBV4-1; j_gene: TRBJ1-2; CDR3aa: CASSQDRGRGYGYTF
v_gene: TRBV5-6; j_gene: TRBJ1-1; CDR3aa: CASSLTSRGTEAFF
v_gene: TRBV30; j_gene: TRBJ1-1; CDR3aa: CAWTSVRREEAFF
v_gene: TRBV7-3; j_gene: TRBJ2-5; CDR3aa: CASSTDRGETQYF
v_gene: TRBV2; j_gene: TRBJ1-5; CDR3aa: CASSAWEDLISNQPQHF
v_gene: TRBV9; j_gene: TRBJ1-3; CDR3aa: CASSVGVASGNTIYF
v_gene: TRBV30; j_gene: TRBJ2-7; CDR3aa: CALGGANHEQYF
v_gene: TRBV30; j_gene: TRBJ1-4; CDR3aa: CAWDPGQGVEKLFF
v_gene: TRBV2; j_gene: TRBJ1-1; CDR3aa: CASSEHEGAGTEAFF
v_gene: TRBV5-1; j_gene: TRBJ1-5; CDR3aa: CASSLDGDQPQHF
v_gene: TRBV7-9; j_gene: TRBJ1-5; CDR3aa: CASRQGIDQPQHF
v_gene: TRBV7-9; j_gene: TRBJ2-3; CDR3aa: CASSGGIGVKGTDTQYF
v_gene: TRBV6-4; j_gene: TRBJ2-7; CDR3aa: CASRDQGESPYEQYF
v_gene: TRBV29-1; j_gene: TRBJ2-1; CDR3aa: CSSADRGNNEQFF
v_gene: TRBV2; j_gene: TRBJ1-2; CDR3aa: CASRAGLSSYGYTF
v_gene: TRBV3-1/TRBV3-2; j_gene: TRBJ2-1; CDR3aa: CASSQVAGGHNEQFF
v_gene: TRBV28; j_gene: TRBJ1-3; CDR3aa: CASSPQGAGGNTIYF
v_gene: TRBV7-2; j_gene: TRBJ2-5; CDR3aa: CASSRASGGAGETQYF
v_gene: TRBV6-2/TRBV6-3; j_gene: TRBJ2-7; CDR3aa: CASSSRTSFEQYF
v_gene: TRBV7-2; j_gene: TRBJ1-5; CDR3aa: CASSLGQNQPQHF
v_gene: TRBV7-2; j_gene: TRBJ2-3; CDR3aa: CASSLDGSGGQSDTQYF
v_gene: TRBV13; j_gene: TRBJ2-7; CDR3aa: CASTTFGQGDEQYF
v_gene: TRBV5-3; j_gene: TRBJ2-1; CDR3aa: CARSLDVTSGGYNEQFF
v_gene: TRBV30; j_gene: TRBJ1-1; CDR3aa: CAGQGENTEAFF
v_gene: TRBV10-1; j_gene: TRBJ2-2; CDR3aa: CASSESGAGGTGELFF
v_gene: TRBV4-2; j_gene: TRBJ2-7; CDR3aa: CASSQDESDYEQYF
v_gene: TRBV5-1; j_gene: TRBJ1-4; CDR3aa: CASSSSGDRNEKLFF
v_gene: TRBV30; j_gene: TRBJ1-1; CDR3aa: CAWSEGAGLAFF
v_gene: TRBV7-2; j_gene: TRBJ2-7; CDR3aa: CASSSGLAGGFINYEQYF